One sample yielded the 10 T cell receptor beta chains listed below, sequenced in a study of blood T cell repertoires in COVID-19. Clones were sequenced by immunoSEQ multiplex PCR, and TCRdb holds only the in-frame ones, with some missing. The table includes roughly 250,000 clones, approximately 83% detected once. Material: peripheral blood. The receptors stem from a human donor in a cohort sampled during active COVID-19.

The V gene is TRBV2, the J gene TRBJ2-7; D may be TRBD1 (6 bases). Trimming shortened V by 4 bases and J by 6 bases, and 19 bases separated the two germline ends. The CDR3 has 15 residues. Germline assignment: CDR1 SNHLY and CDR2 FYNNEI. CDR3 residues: CASSVAQGVKGEQYF. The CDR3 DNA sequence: TGTGCCAGCAGTGTTGCACAGGGAGTAAAGGGCGAGCAGTACTTC.

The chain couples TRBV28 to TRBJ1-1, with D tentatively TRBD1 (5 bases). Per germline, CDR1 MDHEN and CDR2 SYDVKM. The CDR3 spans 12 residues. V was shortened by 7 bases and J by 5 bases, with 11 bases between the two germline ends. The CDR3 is CASTNGGTEAFF. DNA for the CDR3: TGTGCCAGCACCAACGGGGGGACTGAAGCTTTCTTT.

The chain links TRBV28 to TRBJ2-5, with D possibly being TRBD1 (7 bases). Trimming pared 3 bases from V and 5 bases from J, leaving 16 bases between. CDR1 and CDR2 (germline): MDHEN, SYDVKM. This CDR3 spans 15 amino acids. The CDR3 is CASSFSPGGTETQYF. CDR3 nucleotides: TGTGCCAGCAGTTTCTCCCCAGGGGGGACTGAGACCCAGTACTTC.

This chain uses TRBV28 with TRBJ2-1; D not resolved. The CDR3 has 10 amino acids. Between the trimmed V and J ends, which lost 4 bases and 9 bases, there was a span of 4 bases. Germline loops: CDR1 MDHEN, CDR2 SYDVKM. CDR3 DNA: TGTGCCAGCAGTTCAGGTGAGCAGTTCTTC. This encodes CASSSGEQFF.

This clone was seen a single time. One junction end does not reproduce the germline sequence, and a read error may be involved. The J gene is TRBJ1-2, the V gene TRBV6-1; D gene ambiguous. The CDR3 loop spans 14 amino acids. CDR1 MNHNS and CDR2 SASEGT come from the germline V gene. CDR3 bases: TGTGCCAGCAGGGAAGGAGACGGAGGCTATGGCTACACCTTC. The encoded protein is CASREGDGGYGYTF.

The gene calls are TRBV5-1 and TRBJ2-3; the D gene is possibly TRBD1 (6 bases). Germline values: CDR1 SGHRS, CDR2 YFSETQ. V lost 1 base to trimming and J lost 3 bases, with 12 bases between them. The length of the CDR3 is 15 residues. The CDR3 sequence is CASSLPTGSTDTQYF. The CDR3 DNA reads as TGCGCCAGCAGCTTGCCCACAGGGTCGACAGATACGCAGTATTTT. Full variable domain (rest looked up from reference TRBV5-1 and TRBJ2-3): KAGVTQTPRYLIKTRGQQVTLSCSPISGHRSVSWYQQTPGQGLQFLFEYFSETQRNKGNFPGRFSGRQFSNSRSEMNVSTLELGDSALYLCASSLPTGSTDTQYFGPGTRLTVL.

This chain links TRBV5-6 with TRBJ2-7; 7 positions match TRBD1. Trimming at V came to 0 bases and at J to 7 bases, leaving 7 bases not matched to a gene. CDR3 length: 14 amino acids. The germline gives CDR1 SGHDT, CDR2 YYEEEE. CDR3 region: CASSLAGGMGEQYF. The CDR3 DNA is TGTGCCAGCAGCTTGGCAGGGGGTATGGGGGAGCAGTACTTC.

This chain's CDR3 is CASRSSGAGSYNEQFF. As DNA, the CDR3 is TGCGCCAGCAGAAGTAGCGGGGCAGGCTCCTACAATGAGCAGTTCTTC. The rearrangement uses TRBV5-1 and TRBJ2-1, with TRBD2 matching over 8 bases. The CDR3 is 16 residues long. With V trimmed by 5 bases and J by 0 bases, 7 bases remained unmatched. Germline CDR1 and CDR2: SGHRS and YFSETQ.

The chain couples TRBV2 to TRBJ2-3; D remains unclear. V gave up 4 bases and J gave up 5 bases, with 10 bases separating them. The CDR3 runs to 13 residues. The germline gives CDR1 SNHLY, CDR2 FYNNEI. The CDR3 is CASSGEKQDTQYF. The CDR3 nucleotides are TGTGCCAGCAGTGGCGAGAAGCAAGATACGCAGTATTTT.

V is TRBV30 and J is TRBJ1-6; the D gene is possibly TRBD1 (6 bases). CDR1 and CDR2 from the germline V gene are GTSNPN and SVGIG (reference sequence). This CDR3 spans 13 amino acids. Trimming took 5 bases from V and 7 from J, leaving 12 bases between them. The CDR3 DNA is TGTGCCTGGGGGGGCCGAGAGAATTCACCCCTCCACTTT. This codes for CAWGGRENSPLHF. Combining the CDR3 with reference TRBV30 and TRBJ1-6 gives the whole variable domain SQTIHQWPATLVQPVGSPLSLECTVEGTSNPNLYWYRQAAGRGLQLLFYSVGIGQISSEVPQNLSASRPQDRQFILSSKKLLLSDSGFYLCAWGGRENSPLHFGNGTRLTVT.